A single sample is the source of the 6 T cell receptor beta chains below, sequenced in a study of CD4+ T cells in melanoma. Sequencing used immunoSEQ multiplex PCR; TCRdb keeps in-frame clones, though not all of them. The sample carries tens of thousands of clones, roughly three quarters recorded once. The material sequenced was tumor tissue. These receptors originate from a human donor with melanoma.

The chain employs TRBV5-6 and TRBJ1-4; D not resolved. The V and J ends lost 0 bases and 4 bases respectively, with 16 bases between them. This CDR3 has 17 amino acids. The V gene's germline CDR1 is SGHDT and CDR2 YYEEEE. Here the CDR3 DNA reads TGTGCCAGCAGCTTGGCCTACCTGGCAGGAGATAATGAAAAACTGTTTTTT. This codes for CASSLAYLAGDNEKLFF. Variable domain in full (rest from reference TRBV5-6 and TRBJ1-4): DAGVTQSPTHLIKTRGQQVTLRCSPKSGHDTVSWYQQALGQGPQFIFQYYEEEERQRGNFPDRFSGHQFPNYSSELNVNALLLGDSALYLCASSLAYLAGDNEKLFFGSGTQLSVL.

J is TRBJ2-7 and V is TRBV5-8; D is perhaps TRBD1 (6 bases). The CDR3 sequence is 16 residues long. Between the trimmed V and J ends, which lost 3 bases and 3 bases, there was a span of 19 bases. Germline V gives CDR1 SGHTS, CDR2 YDEGEE. The CDR3 sequence: CASSSDRPHVSYEQYF. In DNA form, the CDR3 reads TGTGCCAGCAGCTCCGACAGGCCCCATGTCAGCTACGAGCAGTACTTC.

The chain recombines TRBV6-1 with TRBJ1-1; D unclear. The length of the CDR3 is 13 residues. Trimming removed 7 bases at V and 7 bases at J, with 16 bases between. In germline, CDR1 is MNHNS, CDR2 SASEGT. This CDR3 is CASIHQRGFEAFF. The CDR3 DNA is TGTGCCAGCATCCATCAACGGGGTTTTGAAGCTTTCTTT.

This chain joins TRBV18 and TRBJ2-1, with TRBD2 as a possible D gene (6 bases). The CDR3 covers 15 residues. The V gene lost 4 bases and the J gene lost 5 bases, with 15 bases spanning the gap. The V gene's germline CDR1 is KGHSH and CDR2 LQKENI. The CDR3 DNA is TGTGCCAGCTCACTCGGGGCGGGAACCGACAATGAGCAGTTCTTC. Protein product: CASSLGAGTDNEQFF.

This clone was observed a handful of times. CDR3 bases: TGTGCCAGCAGACTTCTAGACGGACCGTACTACGAGCAGTACTTC. This encodes CASRLLDGPYYEQYF. The chain combines TRBV27 with TRBJ2-7; D gene unclear. From germline, CDR1 is MNHEY and CDR2 SMNVEV (reference sequence). Trimming shortened V by 6 bases and J by 3 bases, and 18 bases separated the two germline ends. The CDR3 has 15 residues.

The chain couples TRBV7-2 to TRBJ2-5, with D hard to call. V was shortened by 5 bases and J by 5 bases, with 6 bases between the two germline ends. Germline V CDR1 and CDR2: SGHTA, FQGNSA. The CDR3 is made up of 11 amino acids. The chain's CDR3 is CASSILETQYF. The CDR3 DNA follows: TGTGCCAGCAGCATCCTGGAGACCCAGTACTTC. The full variable domain, with the rest looked up from reference TRBV7-2 and TRBJ2-5, is GAGVSQSPSNKVTEKGKDVELRCDPISGHTALYWYRQSLGQGLEFLIYFQGNSAPDKSGLPSDRFSAERTGGSVSTLTIQRTQQEDSAVYLCASSILETQYFGPGTRLLVL.